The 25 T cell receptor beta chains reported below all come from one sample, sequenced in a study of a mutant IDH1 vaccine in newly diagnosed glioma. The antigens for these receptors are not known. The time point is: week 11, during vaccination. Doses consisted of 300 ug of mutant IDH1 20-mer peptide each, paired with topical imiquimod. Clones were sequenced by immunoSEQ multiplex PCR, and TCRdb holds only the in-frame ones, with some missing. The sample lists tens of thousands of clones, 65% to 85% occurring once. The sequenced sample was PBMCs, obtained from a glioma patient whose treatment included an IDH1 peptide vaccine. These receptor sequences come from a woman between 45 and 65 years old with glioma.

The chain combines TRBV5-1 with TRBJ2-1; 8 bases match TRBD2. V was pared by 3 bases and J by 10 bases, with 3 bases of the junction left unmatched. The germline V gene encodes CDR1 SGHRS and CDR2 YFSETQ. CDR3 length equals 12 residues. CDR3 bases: TGCGCCAGCAGCTCGGGGGGGAGGGAGCAGTTCTTC. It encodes CASSSGGREQFF.

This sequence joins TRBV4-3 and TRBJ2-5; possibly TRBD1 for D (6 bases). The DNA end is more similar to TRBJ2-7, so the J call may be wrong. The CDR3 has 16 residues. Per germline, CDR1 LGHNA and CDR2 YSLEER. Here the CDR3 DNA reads TGCGCCAGCAGCCACTATGCAGGGGATTACCTCTACGAGCAGTACTTC. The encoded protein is CASSHYAGDYLYEQYF.

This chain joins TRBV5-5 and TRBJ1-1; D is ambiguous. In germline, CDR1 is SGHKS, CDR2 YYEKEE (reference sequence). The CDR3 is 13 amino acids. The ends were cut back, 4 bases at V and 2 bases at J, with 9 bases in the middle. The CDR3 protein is CASSPTTNTEAFF. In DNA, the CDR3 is TGTGCCAGCAGCCCGACAACAAACACTGAAGCTTTCTTT.

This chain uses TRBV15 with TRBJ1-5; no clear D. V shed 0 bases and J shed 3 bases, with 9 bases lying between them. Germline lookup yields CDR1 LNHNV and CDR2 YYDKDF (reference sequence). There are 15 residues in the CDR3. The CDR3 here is CATSRDKGTNQPQHF. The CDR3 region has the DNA TGTGCCACCAGCAGAGATAAGGGAACCAATCAGCCCCAGCATTTT.

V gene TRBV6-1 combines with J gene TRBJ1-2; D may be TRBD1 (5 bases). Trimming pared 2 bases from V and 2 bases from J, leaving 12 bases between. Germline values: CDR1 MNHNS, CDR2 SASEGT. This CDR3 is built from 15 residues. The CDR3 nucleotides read TGTGCCAGCAGTGAACGGGCAGGGCCCAACTATGGCTACACCTTC. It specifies CASSERAGPNYGYTF.

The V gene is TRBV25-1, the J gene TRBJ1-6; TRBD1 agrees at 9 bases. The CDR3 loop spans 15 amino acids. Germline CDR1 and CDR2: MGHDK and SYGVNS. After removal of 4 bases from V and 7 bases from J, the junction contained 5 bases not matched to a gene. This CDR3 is CASSADRGENSPLHF. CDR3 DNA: TGTGCCAGCAGTGCCGACAGGGGGGAAAATTCACCCCTCCACTTT.

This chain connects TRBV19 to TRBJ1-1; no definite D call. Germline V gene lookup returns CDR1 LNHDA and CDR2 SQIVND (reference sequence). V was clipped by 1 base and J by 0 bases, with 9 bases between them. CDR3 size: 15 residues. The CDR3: CASSIGLLMNTEAFF. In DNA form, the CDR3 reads TGTGCCAGTAGTATAGGGCTCCTCATGAACACTGAAGCTTTCTTT.

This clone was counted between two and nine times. The CDR3 coding sequence is TGCGCCAGCAGCAATGAAAGGTCCACTGAAGCTTTCTTT. This codes for CASSNERSTEAFF. The chain has TRBV5-1 and TRBJ1-1; the D is unclear. Between the trimmed V and J ends, which lost 4 bases and 4 bases, there was a span of 11 bases. The germline V gene encodes CDR1 SGHRS and CDR2 YFSETQ. The length of the CDR3 is 13 residues.

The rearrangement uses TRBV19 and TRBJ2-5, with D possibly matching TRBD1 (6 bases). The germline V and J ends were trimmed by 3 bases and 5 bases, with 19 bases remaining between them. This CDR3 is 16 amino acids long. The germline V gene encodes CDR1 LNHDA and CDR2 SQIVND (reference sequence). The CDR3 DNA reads TGTGCCAGTAGTATCCAACTTGGGGGCTTTAGGGAGACCCAGTACTTC. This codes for CASSIQLGGFRETQYF.

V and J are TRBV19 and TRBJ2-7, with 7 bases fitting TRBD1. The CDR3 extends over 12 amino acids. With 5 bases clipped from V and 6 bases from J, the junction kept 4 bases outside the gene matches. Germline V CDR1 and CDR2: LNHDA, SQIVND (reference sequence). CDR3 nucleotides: TGTGCCAGTAGTTTACAGGGGTTCGAGCAGTACTTC. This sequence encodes CASSLQGFEQYF.

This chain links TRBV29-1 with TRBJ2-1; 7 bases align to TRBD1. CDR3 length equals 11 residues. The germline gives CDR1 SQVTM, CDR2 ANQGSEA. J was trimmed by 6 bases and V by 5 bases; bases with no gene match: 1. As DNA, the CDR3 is TGCAGCGTTTACAGGGGCAATGAGCAGTTCTTC. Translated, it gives CSVYRGNEQFF.

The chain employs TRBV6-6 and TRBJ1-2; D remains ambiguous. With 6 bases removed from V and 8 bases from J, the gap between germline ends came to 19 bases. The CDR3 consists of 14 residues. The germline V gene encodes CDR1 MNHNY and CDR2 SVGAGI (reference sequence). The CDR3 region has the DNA TGTGCCAGCAGCCCTACCACCTCGGGTGGGGGCTACACCTTC. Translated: CASSPTTSGGGYTF.

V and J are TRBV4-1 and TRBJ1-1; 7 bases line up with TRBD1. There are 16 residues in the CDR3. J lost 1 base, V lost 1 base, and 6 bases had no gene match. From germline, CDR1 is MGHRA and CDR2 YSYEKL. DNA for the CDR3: TGCGCCAGCAGCCAAGTCCCGACAGGGAAGAACACTGAAGCTTTCTTT. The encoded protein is CASSQVPTGKNTEAFF.

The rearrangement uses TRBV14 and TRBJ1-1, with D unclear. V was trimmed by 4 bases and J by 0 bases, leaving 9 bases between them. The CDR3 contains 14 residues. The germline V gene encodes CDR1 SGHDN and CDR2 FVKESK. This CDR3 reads CASSPGSMNTEAFF. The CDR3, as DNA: TGTGCCAGCAGCCCCGGCTCGATGAACACTGAAGCTTTCTTT.

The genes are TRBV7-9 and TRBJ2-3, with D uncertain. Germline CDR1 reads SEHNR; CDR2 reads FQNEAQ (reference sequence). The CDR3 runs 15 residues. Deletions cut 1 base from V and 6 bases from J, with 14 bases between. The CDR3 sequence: CASSLVLPLMDTQYF. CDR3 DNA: TGTGCCAGCAGCTTAGTTCTGCCGCTGATGGATACGCAGTATTTT.

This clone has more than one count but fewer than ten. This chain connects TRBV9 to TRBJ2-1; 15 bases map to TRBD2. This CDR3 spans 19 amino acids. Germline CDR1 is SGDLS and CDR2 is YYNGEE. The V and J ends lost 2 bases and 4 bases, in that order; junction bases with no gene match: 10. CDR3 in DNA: TGTGCCAGCAGCGTGGGCGAGGGGACTAGCGGGGGGACTTACAATGAGCAGTTCTTC. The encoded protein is CASSVGEGTSGGTYNEQFF.

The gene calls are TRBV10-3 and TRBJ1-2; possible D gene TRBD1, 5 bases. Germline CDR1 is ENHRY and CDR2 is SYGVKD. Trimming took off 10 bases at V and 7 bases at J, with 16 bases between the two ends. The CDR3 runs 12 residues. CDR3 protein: CARGDRSTGYTF. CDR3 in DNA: TGTGCCAGAGGGGACCGATCAACTGGCTACACCTTC.

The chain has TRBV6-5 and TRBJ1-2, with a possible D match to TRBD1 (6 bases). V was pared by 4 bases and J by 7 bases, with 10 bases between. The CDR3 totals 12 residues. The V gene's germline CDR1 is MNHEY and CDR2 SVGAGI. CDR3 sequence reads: CASSSDRSGYTF. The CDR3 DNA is TGTGCCAGCAGTTCCGACAGGAGTGGCTACACCTTC.

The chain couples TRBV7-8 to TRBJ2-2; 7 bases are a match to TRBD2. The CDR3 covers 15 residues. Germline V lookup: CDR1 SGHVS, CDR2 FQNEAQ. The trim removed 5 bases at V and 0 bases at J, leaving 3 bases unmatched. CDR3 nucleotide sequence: TGTGCCAGCAGCCCGAGCGGGGCGAACACCGGGGAGCTGTTTTTT. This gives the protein CASSPSGANTGELFF.

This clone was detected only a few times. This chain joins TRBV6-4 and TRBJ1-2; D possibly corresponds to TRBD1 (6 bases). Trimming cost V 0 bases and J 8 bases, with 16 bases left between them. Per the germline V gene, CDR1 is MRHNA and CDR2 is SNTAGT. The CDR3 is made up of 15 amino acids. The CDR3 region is CASSDSPGGKGGYTF. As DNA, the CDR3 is TGTGCCAGCAGTGACTCCCCCGGGGGCAAAGGGGGCTACACCTTC.

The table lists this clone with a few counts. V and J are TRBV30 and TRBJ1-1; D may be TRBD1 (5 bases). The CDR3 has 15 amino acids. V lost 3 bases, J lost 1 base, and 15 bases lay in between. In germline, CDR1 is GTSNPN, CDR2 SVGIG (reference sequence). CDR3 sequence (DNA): TGTGCCTGGAGGGGGGGGAGGGTGTGGAACACTGAAGCTTTCTTT. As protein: CAWRGGRVWNTEAFF.

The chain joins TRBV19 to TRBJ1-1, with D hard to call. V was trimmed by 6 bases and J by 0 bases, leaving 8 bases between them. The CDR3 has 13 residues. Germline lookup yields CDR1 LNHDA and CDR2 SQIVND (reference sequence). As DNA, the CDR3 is TGTGCCAGTAGCACAAGCATGAACACTGAAGCTTTCTTT. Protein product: CASSTSMNTEAFF.

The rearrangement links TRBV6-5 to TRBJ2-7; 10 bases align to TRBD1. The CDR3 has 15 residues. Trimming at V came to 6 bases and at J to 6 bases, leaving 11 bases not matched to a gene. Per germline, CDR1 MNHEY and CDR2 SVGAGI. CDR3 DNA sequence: TGTGCCAGCAGCCACTGTAGGACAGGGGGGTGCGAGCAGTACTTC. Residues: CASSHCRTGGCEQYF.

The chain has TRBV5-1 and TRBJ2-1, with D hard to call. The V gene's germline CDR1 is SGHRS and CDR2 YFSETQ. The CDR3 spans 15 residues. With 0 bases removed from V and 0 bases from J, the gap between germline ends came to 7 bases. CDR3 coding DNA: TGCGCCAGCAGCTTGGACGCCTCCTCCTACAATGAGCAGTTCTTC. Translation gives CASSLDASSYNEQFF.

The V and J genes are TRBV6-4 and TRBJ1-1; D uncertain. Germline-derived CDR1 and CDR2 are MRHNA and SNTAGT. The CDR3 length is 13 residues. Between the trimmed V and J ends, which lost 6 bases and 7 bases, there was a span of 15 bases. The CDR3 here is CASRPEGIGEAFF. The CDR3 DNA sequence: TGTGCCAGCAGACCCGAGGGTATCGGTGAAGCTTTCTTT.